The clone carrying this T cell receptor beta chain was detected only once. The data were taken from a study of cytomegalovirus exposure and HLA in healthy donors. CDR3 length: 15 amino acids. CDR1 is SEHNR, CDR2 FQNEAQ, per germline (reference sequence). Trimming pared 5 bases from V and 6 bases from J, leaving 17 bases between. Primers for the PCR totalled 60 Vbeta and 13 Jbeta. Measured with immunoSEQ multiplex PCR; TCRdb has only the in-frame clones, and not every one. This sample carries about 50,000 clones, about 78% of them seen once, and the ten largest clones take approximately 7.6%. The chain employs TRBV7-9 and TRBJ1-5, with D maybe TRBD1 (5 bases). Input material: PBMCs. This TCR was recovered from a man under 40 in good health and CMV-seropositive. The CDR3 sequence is CASSAGGAEGQPQHF. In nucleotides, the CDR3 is TGTGCCAGCAGCGCCGGAGGGGCGGAAGGTCAGCCCCAGCATTTT.